This passage covers 13 T cell receptor beta chains from one sample sequenced in a study of blood T cell repertoires in COVID-19. Method: immunoSEQ multiplex PCR; TCRdb's copy keeps in-frame clones and lacks some. The sample lists about 130,000 clones, 80% to 90% occurring once. Material for sequencing was peripheral blood. These receptors originate from a human donor in a cohort sampled during active COVID-19.

This chain links TRBV29-1 with TRBJ2-7, with 7 nucleotides matching TRBD1. V shed 0 bases and J 5 bases; nucleotides not matched to a gene: 7. The CDR3 consists of 14 residues. CDR1 is SQVTM and CDR2 is ANQGSEA in the germline V gene. The CDR3 loop reads CSVEDPRQGNEQYF. The CDR3 DNA follows: TGCAGCGTTGAAGATCCTCGACAGGGCAACGAGCAGTACTTC.

This sequence joins TRBV18 and TRBJ1-2; 8 nucleotides line up with TRBD1. This CDR3 region has 13 residues. J lost 6 bases, V lost 3 bases, and 3 bases had no gene match. The germline V gene encodes CDR1 KGHSH and CDR2 LQKENI. CDR3 loop: CASSPQTGDGYTF. The CDR3 bases are TGTGCCAGCTCACCGCAGACAGGGGATGGCTACACCTTC.

V is TRBV7-9 and J is TRBJ1-6, with 11 positions matching TRBD1. The CDR3 length is 19 residues. Germline CDR1 is SEHNR and CDR2 is FQNEAQ (reference sequence). V lost 5 bases to trimming and J lost 6 bases; unmatched junction nucleotides: 15. The DNA of the CDR3 is TGTGCCAGCAGCGAAACCGGGACAGGGGGTTTCTTGGGTAATTCACCCCTCCACTTT. Encoded protein: CASSETGTGGFLGNSPLHF. The variable domain in full, completed from reference TRBV7-9 and TRBJ1-6, reads DTGVSQNPRHKITKRGQNVTFRCDPISEHNRLYWYRQTLGQGPEFLTYFQNEAQLEKSRLLSDRFSAERPKGSFSTLEIQRTEQGDSAMYLCASSETGTGGFLGNSPLHFGNGTRLTVT.

In its sample, this clone is medium-sized (0.01 to 0.1%). The J gene is TRBJ2-2, the V gene TRBV2; D is unclear. Germline V gene sequence: CDR1 SNHLY, CDR2 FYNNEI. The V and J ends lost 4 bases and 6 bases respectively, with 15 bases between them. The CDR3 is 15 residues long. The DNA of the CDR3 is TGTGCCAGCAGTGCCGGTATAACCGCCCCCGGGGAGCTGTTTTTT. It encodes CASSAGITAPGELFF. The whole variable domain, filled in from reference TRBV2 and TRBJ2-2, reads EPEVTQTPSHQVTQMGQEVILRCVPISNHLYFYWYRQILGQKVEFLVSFYNNEISEKSEIFDDQFSVERPDGSNFTLKIRSTKLEDSAMYFCASSAGITAPGELFFGEGSRLTVL.

The chain couples TRBV5-6 to TRBJ1-2; D perhaps matches TRBD1 (6 bases). Germline V lookup: CDR1 SGHDT, CDR2 YYEEEE. Trimming left V 6 bases short and J 4 bases short, with 13 bases between. CDR3 length: 13 residues. The CDR3 here is CASTGGQIYGYTF. The CDR3 region has the DNA TGTGCCAGCACTGGAGGACAGATCTATGGCTACACCTTC.

CDR3 loop: CSAISHDRALYGYTF. DNA of the CDR3: TGCAGCGCTATATCCCACGACAGGGCTCTCTATGGCTACACCTTC. This chain connects TRBV29-1 to TRBJ1-2, with 7 bases aligning to TRBD1. This CDR3 comprises 15 residues. Germline CDR1 and CDR2: SQVTM and ANQGSEA. J lost 4 bases, V lost 7 bases, and 15 bases had no gene match.

The chain carries TRBV5-6 and TRBJ1-2; a possible D gene is TRBD1 (5 bases). The CDR3 has 14 residues. Germline assignment: CDR1 SGHDT and CDR2 YYEEEE. The germline V and J ends were trimmed by 2 bases and 2 bases, with 10 bases remaining between them. The CDR3 protein is CASSFGQANYGYTF. In nucleotides, the CDR3 is TGTGCCAGCAGCTTTGGACAAGCGAACTATGGCTACACCTTC.

The chain has TRBV19 and TRBJ2-6; 9 bases agree with TRBD2. This CDR3 contains 20 residues. V lost 4 bases to trimming and J lost 0 bases; unmatched junction nucleotides: 13. Germline CDR1 is LNHDA and CDR2 is SQIVND (reference sequence). CDR3 nucleotides: TGTGCCAGTAGTACCACTAGCGGGTCCCTATTTAGCTCTGGGGCCAACGTCCTGACTTTC. Its protein product is CASSTTSGSLFSSGANVLTF. The full variable domain, with the rest looked up from reference TRBV19 and TRBJ2-6, is DGGITQSPKYLFRKEGQNVTLSCEQNLNHDAMYWYRQDPGQGLRLIYYSQIVNDFQKGDIAEGYSVSREKKESFPLTVTSAQKNPTAFYLCASSTTSGSLFSSGANVLTFGAGSRLTVL.

The J gene is TRBJ1-5, the V gene TRBV18; perhaps TRBD1 as D (5 bases). CDR1 is KGHSH and CDR2 is LQKENI in the germline V gene. Trimming shortened V by 4 bases and J by 8 bases, and 15 bases separated the two germline ends. CDR3 size: 14 residues. DNA for the CDR3: TGTGCCAGCTCACTAGGACACAAGACGGAGCCCCAGCATTTT. This codes for CASSLGHKTEPQHF.

The chain has TRBV13 and TRBJ1-1; no clear D. V lost 1 base, J lost 0 bases, and 6 bases lay in between. The CDR3 runs to 14 residues. CDR1 is PRHDT and CDR2 is FYEKMQ in the germline V gene (reference sequence). CDR3 in amino acids: CASSLDSLNTEAFF. The CDR3, as DNA: TGTGCCAGCAGCTTAGACAGTCTGAACACTGAAGCTTTCTTT.

The chain uses TRBV3-1 (or the pseudogene TRBV3-2) and TRBJ2-7; 8 positions match TRBD2. The CDR3 is made up of 13 amino acids. From germline, CDR1 is LGHDT and CDR2 YNNKEL (reference sequence). The J segment lost 2 bases and the V segment lost 5 bases, leaving 2 bases of the junction unmatched. CDR3 nucleotide sequence: TGTGCCAGCAGCTACGGGGGGGCCTACGAGCAGTACTTC. Translated, it gives CASSYGGAYEQYF.

The table lists this clone with a count of one. The chain uses TRBV18 and TRBJ1-1; 9 nucleotides match TRBD1. With V trimmed by 8 bases and J by 4 bases, 2 bases remained unmatched. The germline CDR1 and CDR2 sequences are KGHSH and LQKENI. The CDR3 is 12 residues long. The DNA for the CDR3 is TGTGCCAGCACAGGGGGCGGCACTGAAGCTTTCTTT. It yields the protein CASTGGGTEAFF.

CDR3 protein: CASSFLGRADIQYF. The CDR3 bases are TGTGCCAGCAGCTTTCTCGGGAGAGCGGACATTCAGTACTTC. The V gene is TRBV11-2, the J gene TRBJ2-4; D is possibly TRBD2 (6 bases). V lost 3 bases and J 8 bases, leaving 14 bases between the germline ends. This CDR3 comprises 14 residues. Germline loops: CDR1 SGHAT, CDR2 FQNNGV.